The clone carrying this TCR beta chain was picked up a small number of times. Antigen unknown. The sample belongs to a study of T cell repertoires in cytomegalovirus infection. Study summary: CMV infection and matching HLA type were both indicated by public TCR beta signatures.

CDR1 is SGHDT, CDR2 YYEEEE, per germline. Trimming removed 4 bases at V and 7 bases at J, with 14 bases between. There are 13 residues in the CDR3. Findings and caveats of the study: Ex vivo responses were dominated by HLA-C-restricted CMV-specific TCR beta clonotypes. Identification of carriers of CMV plus the relevant HLA was performed using cumulative public TCR beta family frequency.

TCRdb used MiXCR to reprocess the reads, holding one entry per CDR3 protein. This repertoire shows around 740,000 distinct CDR3 sequences, 35% to 45% found once; its top ten account for about 2.8%. The chain uses TRBV5-6 and TRBJ1-1; unclear D gene. Sample: PBMCs. The TCR originated in a human donor in good health (CMV status not recorded). Some clones in this sample may be carry-over from other donors' samples. CDR3 protein: CASSPGYDGEAFF. The CDR3 coding sequence is TGTGCCAGCAGCCCAGGATACGACGGTGAAGCTTTCTTT.